This entry features one T cell receptor (beta chain) sequence. What it binds is not known. Germline V gene lookup returns CDR1 SGHRS and CDR2 YFSETQ. The CDR3 is 13 residues long. Trimming removed 6 bases from V and 6 bases from J, with 15 bases in between. The record originates from a study of CD8 T cells in ankylosing spondylitis. Study-wide points: Certain motif variants had earlier appeared in reactive arthritis synovial fluid and blood. Characteristic, it appeared, of ankylosing spondylitis blood was a TCR beta motif of several highly homologous variants.

MiXCR, applied by TCRdb to the 5' RACE reads, yields one record per CDR3 protein. The sample lists 300,000 to 350,000 distinct CDR3 sequences; less than 25% were seen once. The rearrangement uses TRBV5-1 and TRBJ1-2; perhaps TRBD1 as D (6 bases). The sample was blood, either unsorted or a sorted T cell fraction (not recorded which). The receptor's source is a female donor with ankylosing spondylitis or in good health (not recorded which). CDR3 loop: CASKETGEDGYTF. The CDR3 bases are TGCGCCAGCAAGGAGACAGGAGAAGATGGCTACACCTTC.